These 25 T cell receptor beta chains share one sample of origin, sequenced in a study of immune characterization of retroperitoneal liposarcoma (dated by TCRdb to between 2018 and 2021). Receptor libraries were prepared by PCR. The sample was run on a NextSeq 500. In TCRdb, the public reads were trimmed at Q25 with fastp and aligned with MiXCR, with productive beta chains retained. CDR3 protein duplicates are merged, each entry listing the most common genes and DNA. This sample comprises some 10,000 distinct CDR3 sequences, 28% of them detected only once. About 8.2% of the sample comes from the top ten. Sequencing input: tumor tissue. These receptors were obtained from a male donor with retroperitoneal liposarcoma.

This clonotype was found a few times. V and J are TRBV24-1 and TRBJ2-1; maybe TRBD2 (5 bases). CDR3 length: 15 residues. Deletions cut 4 bases from V and 13 bases from J, with 22 bases between. Germline V lookup: CDR1 KGHDR, CDR2 SFDVKD. CDR3 amino acids: CATSDLDPIGETQFF. In DNA form, the CDR3 reads TGTGCCACCAGTGACCTCGACCCCATCGGGGAGACCCAGTTCTTC.

Concerning this clonotype itself: No conserved phenylalanine or tryptophan ends this CDR3, so it is likely a read error. No DNA is shown, since the ends of the CDR3 on it are uncertain; the CDR3 is the one TCRdb lists. This chain connects TRBV7-2 to TRBJ2-1; whether TRBD2, the table's D call, matches the DNA was not checked. Counting both end residues, the CDR3 totals 15 amino acids. Germline V gives CDR1 SGHTA, CDR2 FQGNSA. CDR3 protein: CASSPLRGGSYEQYL.

This sequence joins TRBV12-3 or TRBV12-4 and TRBJ2-1, with D maybe TRBD2 (6 bases). V was clipped by 3 bases and J by 8 bases, with 14 bases between them. This CDR3 comprises 14 residues. The CDR3 DNA reads as TGTGCCAGCAGTTTGGGGGGTAAAGGCTATGAGCAGTTCTTC. It is translated as CASSLGGKGYEQFF.

A remark on this clonotype: With a much larger clone just one base away, this may be a read error. The gene calls are TRBV27 and TRBJ2-5, with D perhaps matching TRBD1 or TRBD2 (7 bases each). The CDR3 covers 10 residues. In germline, CDR1 is MNHEY, CDR2 SMNVEV (reference sequence). CDR3 in amino acids: CAAGGETQLF. The CDR3 nucleotides read TGTGCCGCAGGGGGGGAGACCCAGTTATTC.

V usage is TRBV12-3 or TRBV12-4 and J usage is TRBJ1-1, with 7 bases matching TRBD1. The V gene end was trimmed by 2 bases and the J gene end by 5 bases; junction bases not matched to a gene: 14. This CDR3 has 17 residues. The CDR3, as DNA: TGTGCCAGCAGTTTAAACCGCCCCGGACAGGCGGGAACTGAAGCTTTCTTT. Protein product: CASSLNRPGQAGTEAFF.

This clonotype is categorized as medium-sized. The chain combines TRBV11-3 with TRBJ2-1, with TRBD1 matching over 11 bases. Trimming at V came to 4 bases and at J to 7 bases, leaving 9 bases not matched to a gene. Germline CDR1 SGHNT, CDR2 YENEEA. CDR3 length: 16 amino acids. DNA for the CDR3: TGTGCCAGCAGCTCATCTGGACAGGGGGCGAGGAATGAGCAGTTCTTC. It encodes CASSSSGQGARNEQFF.

This clonotype is medium-sized within its sample. The genes are TRBV6-1 and TRBJ2-1; TRBD1 matches at 8 bases. TRBJ2-7 matches the DNA end more closely, so the J call is doubtful. From germline, CDR1 is MNHNS and CDR2 SASEGT. The length of the CDR3 is 17 residues. The CDR3 DNA reads TGTGCCAGCAGTGAAGAAGGCCATAGACAGGGGATGGACGAGCAGTACTTC. Its protein product is CASSEEGHRQGMDEQYF.

The V gene is TRBV27, the J gene TRBJ2-1; possible D gene TRBD2, 6 bases. The DNA end lines up better with TRBJ2-7; the J call may be wrong. This CDR3 is built from 15 residues. From germline, CDR1 is MNHEY and CDR2 SMNVEV (reference sequence). CDR3 sequence: CASSSPTRMSYEQYF. In DNA, the CDR3 is TGTGCCAGCAGTTCCCCGACTAGGATGTCCTACGAGCAGTACTTC.

By proportion, this clonotype is medium-sized. V gene TRBV7-6 combines with J gene TRBJ2-5, with D possibly TRBD2 on 7 matching bases. The CDR3 loop spans 15 amino acids. The V gene lost 1 base and the J gene lost 5 bases, with 14 bases spanning the gap. In germline, CDR1 is SGHVS, CDR2 FNYEAQ. The CDR3: CASSLDRGAGETQYF. CDR3 bases: TGTGCCAGCAGCTTAGATCGGGGGGCAGGGGAGACCCAGTACTTC.

This chain's CDR3 is CASMSGSYEQFF. In nucleotides, the CDR3 is TGTGCCAGCATGAGCGGGAGCTACGAGCAGTTCTTC. The chain employs TRBV6-5 and TRBJ2-1; 8 bases are a match to TRBD2. Per germline, CDR1 MNHEY and CDR2 SVGAGI. The CDR3 extends over 12 amino acids. With 7 bases clipped from V and 10 bases from J, the junction kept 6 bases outside the gene matches.

The chain couples TRBV28 to TRBJ2-1; D gene uncertain. CDR1 is MDHEN, CDR2 SYDVKM, per germline. This CDR3 spans 15 amino acids. V was trimmed by 4 bases and J by 10 bases, leaving 20 bases between them. In DNA form, the CDR3 reads TGTGCCAGCAGTTCCCCCCCGTCACTTTCCTACGAGCAGTTCTTC. Its protein is CASSSPPSLSYEQFF.

The chain employs TRBV6-1 and TRBJ1-2; 8 bases map to TRBD1. Germline trimming cut 6 bases from V and 4 bases from J; bases unmatched to any gene: 10. CDR1 is MNHNS, CDR2 SASEGT, per germline. The CDR3 extends over 15 amino acids. Written as DNA, the CDR3 is TGTGCCAGCAGCCCCGGCAGGGGGCGAGCCTATGGCTACACCTTC. This sequence encodes CASSPGRGRAYGYTF.

This chain links TRBV12-3 or TRBV12-4 with TRBJ2-2, with TRBD2 matching 16 bases. V gave up 5 bases and J gave up 8 bases; unmatched junction bases: 5. CDR3 size: 16 residues. CDR3 in amino acids: CASSPGTSGGAGELFF. CDR3 nucleotide sequence: TGTGCCAGCAGTCCCGGGACTAGCGGGGGGGCGGGGGAGCTGTTTTTT.

The CDR3 reads CASSYSVSGRAFETQYF. The CDR3 DNA sequence: TGTGCCAGCAGTTACTCGGTTAGCGGGAGGGCCTTTGAGACCCAGTACTTC. J is TRBJ2-7 and V is TRBV6-6; 11 nucleotides align to TRBD2. The DNA end favors TRBJ2-5, so the J call may be wrong. Per germline, CDR1 MNHNY and CDR2 SVGAGI (reference sequence). The length of the CDR3 is 17 residues.

This clonotype was detected a few times. This chain joins TRBV6-6 and TRBJ1-1; D is ambiguous. Between the trimmed V and J ends, which lost 1 base and 4 bases, there was a span of 10 bases. Germline V gives CDR1 MNHNY, CDR2 SVGAGI (reference sequence). The CDR3 sequence is 14 residues long. In DNA, the CDR3 is TGTGCCAGCAGTTACTACGGGGAAGGCACTGAAGCTTTCTTT. This encodes CASSYYGEGTEAFF.

This rearrangement joins TRBV6-8 to TRBJ2-1, with D tentatively TRBD1 (6 bases). The germline V and J ends were trimmed by 6 bases and 6 bases, with 9 bases remaining between them. The CDR3 is 12 residues long. Looked up from germline, CDR1 is MNHGY and CDR2 is SAAAGT. Here the CDR3 reads CASRAGVNEQFF. The CDR3 DNA is TGTGCCAGCAGGGCAGGGGTCAATGAGCAGTTCTTC.

This chain connects TRBV7-2 to TRBJ1-2; 7 bases align to TRBD1. This CDR3 spans 14 amino acids. V was clipped by 6 bases and J by 4 bases; unmatched bases: 8. Germline assignment: CDR1 SGHTA and CDR2 FQGNSA. Here the CDR3 reads CASSPNRDSYGYTF. The CDR3, as DNA: TGTGCCAGCAGTCCGAACCGGGACAGCTATGGCTACACCTTC.

This clonotype was found a few times. The chain employs TRBV7-3 and TRBJ2-3, with 8 positions matching TRBD2. The CDR3 is 16 residues long. Unmatched junction bases numbered 8, after V lost 5 bases and J lost 1 base. Germline V gene sequence: CDR1 SGHTA, CDR2 FQGTGA. The CDR3 nucleotides are TGTGCCAGCAGCACCTCACTAGCGGTAGGCACAGATACGCAGTATTTT. Residues: CASSTSLAVGTDTQYF.

CDR3 nucleotides: TGCGCCAGCAGCCATGGGGACTTCGACGAGCAGTTCTTC. Translated, it gives CASSHGDFDEQFF. V usage is TRBV4-1 and J usage is TRBJ2-1; D might be TRBD2 (6 bases). Germline values: CDR1 MGHRA, CDR2 YSYEKL. This CDR3 spans 13 amino acids. Deletions cut 3 bases from V and 10 bases from J, with 13 bases between.

Remarks on this clonotype: One end of the junction is discordant with germline, which a read error may explain. The genes are TRBV12-3 or TRBV12-4 and TRBJ2-1; the D is unclear. This CDR3 has 13 amino acids. The CDR3 bases are TGTGACAGCAGTGCCCACGGGTACAATGAGCAGTTCTTC. Its protein is CDSSAHGYNEQFF.

The chain carries TRBV12-3 or TRBV12-4 and TRBJ2-3; the match to TRBD2 covers 11 bases. CDR3 length equals 16 residues. The junction had 6 bases not matched to a gene; V was cut back by 5 bases and J by 2 bases. For the CDR3, the DNA is TGTGCCAGCAGTCCGGGACTAGCGGTAGCCACAGATACGCAGTATTTT. Translated, it gives CASSPGLAVATDTQYF.

J is TRBJ2-2 and V is TRBV7-8; TRBD2 matches 14 bases. This CDR3 is 15 amino acids long. J gave up 7 bases and V 4 bases, and 2 bases lay outside the gene matches. The V gene's germline CDR1 is SGHVS and CDR2 FQNEAQ. The CDR3 is CASSYGTSGSGELFF. Written as DNA, the CDR3 is TGTGCCAGCAGCTATGGGACTAGCGGGAGCGGGGAGCTGTTTTTT.

The chain employs TRBV5-6 and TRBJ1-2, with 10 bases matching TRBD1. V lost 5 bases and J lost 6; bases outside the gene matches: 4. CDR1 is SGHDT and CDR2 is YYEEEE in the germline V gene. CDR3 length: 13 amino acids. The CDR3 DNA is TGTGCCAGCAGTTCGGACAGGGGGAATGGCTACACCTTC. This encodes CASSSDRGNGYTF. Full variable domain (missing parts from reference TRBV5-6 and TRBJ1-2): DAGVTQSPTHLIKTRGQQVTLRCSPKSGHDTVSWYQQALGQGPQFIFQYYEEEERQRGNFPDRFSGHQFPNYSSELNVNALLLGDSALYLCASSSDRGNGYTFGSGTRLTVV.

This clonotype was observed a few times. The chain links TRBV6-1 to TRBJ2-5; D is perhaps TRBD1 (6 bases). Germline CDR1 and CDR2: MNHNS and SASEGT. This CDR3 spans 15 amino acids. With 6 bases removed from V and 1 base from J, the gap between germline ends came to 15 bases. CDR3 coding DNA: TGTGCCAGCAGGTATTGGACAGACTCCCAAGAGACCCAGTACTTC. Encoded protein: CASRYWTDSQETQYF.

This clonotype qualifies as medium-sized. The chain has TRBV28 and TRBJ2-3; D may be TRBD1 (5 bases). Trimming left V 10 bases short and J 2 bases short, with 16 bases between. CDR3 size: 14 residues. CDR1 and CDR2 from the germline V gene are MDHEN and SYDVKM. CDR3 DNA sequence: TGTGCCACCCAGGGTAGCCGTGACACAGATACGCAGTATTTT. Protein sequence: CATQGSRDTDTQYF.